This T cell receptor (beta chain) was documented in a study of T-cell memory formation after mild COVID-19. Each CDR3 protein is one row after TCRdb ran MiXCR on the 5' RACE reads. The sample holds 200,000 or so distinct CDR3 sequences, around 18% seen once. The CDR3 totals 16 residues. Trimming removed 4 bases from V and 0 bases from J; junction bases left unmatched: 8. CDR1 is MGHRA, CDR2 YSYEKL, per germline. This clonotype was counted a few times. This sequence originates from an adult woman who had mild COVID-19 (a few samples of this study predate the infection). Cell type and time point are not known. Material for sequencing was PBMCs or a T cell subset sorted from them (not recorded which). This chain links TRBV4-1 with TRBJ2-7; 8 bases are shared with TRBD1. The CDR3 nucleotides are TGCGCCAGCAGCCCCCAAGGGACAGGTACCTCCTACGAGCAGTACTTC. Protein: CASSPQGTGTSYEQYF.